This T cell receptor beta chain was recovered during a study of T cell responses to AZD1222 COVID-19 vaccine. General observations from the study: Repertoires were obtained solely post-peak T cell response. The donor cohort was predominantly white British with a female majority, and clonal diversity may have been underestimated. At study baseline, merely five or six AZD1222 recipients were seropositive.

Concerning this clone itself: The target antigen is unknown.

Assay used: immunoSEQ multiplex PCR; TCRdb lists only in-frame clones, some missing. This table has roughly 100,000 clones, roughly 92% appearing once. Second-dose recipients at about 4 or about 12 weeks were treated as one pooled group. V was shortened by 0 bases and J by 4 bases, with 15 bases between the two germline ends. CDR1 is KGHSH and CDR2 is LQKENI in the germline V gene. CDR3 length: 16 amino acids. The TCR originated in an adult who received the AZD1222 COVID-19 vaccine. The chain employs TRBV18 and TRBJ2-5; perhaps TRBD2 as D (6 bases). The sequencing used peripheral blood, collected 28 days after the second AZD1222 dose. This CDR3 is CASSPPLPVGGETQYF. The CDR3 DNA reads as TGTGCCAGCTCACCACCGCTGCCTGTGGGAGGAGAGACCCAGTACTTC.